Following are 8 T cell receptor beta chains from one sample sequenced in a study of shared clonotypes between healthy human individuals. Generated by immunoSEQ multiplex PCR, the TCRdb table keeps only in-frame clones and is missing some. The data hold about 2.4 million clones, with 93% observed a single time. The sample was naive CD4+ T cells from PBMCs. Regarding subset: CD45RA+ positively selected. These receptor sequences come from a man aged 18 to 35 in good health. Some clones in this sample may be carry-over from other donors' samples.

The rearrangement links TRBV19 to TRBJ1-4; the D is unclear. The CDR3 covers 14 residues. Trimming removed 5 bases at V and 1 base at J, with 8 bases between. CDR1 is LNHDA and CDR2 is SQIVND in the germline V gene (reference sequence). In DNA, the CDR3 is TGTGCCAGTAGTGTGACGGTAACTAATGAAAAACTGTTTTTT. This encodes CASSVTVTNEKLFF.

CDR3 sequence reads: CASSISLSGQPQHF. CDR3 in DNA: TGTGCCAGTAGTATTTCGCTCTCGGGGCAGCCCCAGCATTTT. The chain is built from TRBV19 and TRBJ1-5; D is uncertain. There are 14 residues in the CDR3. V was clipped by 3 bases and J by 7 bases, with 13 bases between them. CDR1 and CDR2 (germline): LNHDA, SQIVND (reference sequence).

V usage is TRBV5-8 and J usage is TRBJ1-2; TRBD1 agrees at 8 bases. Germline loops: CDR1 SGHTS, CDR2 YDEGEE. This CDR3 comprises 15 residues. J was trimmed by 5 bases and V by 2 bases; bases with no gene match: 8. The CDR3 coding sequence is TGTGCCAGCAGCTTAGGGACAGGTCCGATGTATGGCTACACCTTC. Translation gives CASSLGTGPMYGYTF.

The V and J genes are TRBV10-3 and TRBJ1-5, with D unclear. This CDR3 has 16 residues. Trimming took 1 base from V and 0 from J, leaving 10 bases between them. Germline V gives CDR1 ENHRY, CDR2 SYGVKD. CDR3 sequence: CAISEFNSYSNQPQHF. The CDR3 region has the DNA TGTGCCATCAGTGAGTTTAACAGTTATAGCAATCAGCCCCAGCATTTT.

CDR3 residues: CASSKTGPSYEQYF. CDR3 in DNA: TGCGCCAGCAGCAAGACGGGACCCTCCTACGAGCAGTACTTC. The chain has TRBV5-1 and TRBJ2-5, with D perhaps TRBD1 or TRBD2 (5 bases each). The J call may be faulty, since TRBJ2-7 better matches the DNA end. CDR1 SGHRS and CDR2 YFSETQ come from the germline V gene. The CDR3 loop spans 14 amino acids.

The V call is TRBV18, the J call TRBJ2-2, with D possibly TRBD2 on 6 matching bases. With 6 bases removed from V and 5 bases from J, the gap between germline ends came to 25 bases. Germline assignment: CDR1 KGHSH and CDR2 LQKENI. CDR3 length: 18 amino acids. The CDR3 DNA is TGTGCCAGCTCCGGAATCGGGTTAGCGGAGTTTCGGACCGGGGAGCTGTTTTTT. Protein sequence: CASSGIGLAEFRTGELFF.

CDR3 residues: CASSEAPGELFF. The CDR3 DNA sequence: TGTGCCAGCAGTGAAGCGCCTGGGGAGCTGTTTTTT. The chain employs TRBV2 and TRBJ2-2, with D hard to call. This CDR3 has 12 residues. CDR1 is SNHLY, CDR2 FYNNEI, per germline. Trimming removed 0 bases at V and 8 bases at J, with 4 bases between.

V and J are TRBV5-1 and TRBJ2-7, with TRBD1 matching over 8 bases. Germline lookup yields CDR1 SGHRS and CDR2 YFSETQ. The trim removed 4 bases at V and 6 bases at J, leaving 3 bases unmatched. This CDR3 region has 12 residues. CDR3 nucleotides: TGCGCCAGCAGCCGTGACAGGGGCGAGCAGTACTTC. It specifies CASSRDRGEQYF.